The T cell receptor (beta chain) described here comes from a study of human T cells and chemical hapten exposure. Germline CDR1 is SGHKS and CDR2 is YYEKEE (reference sequence). The CDR3 runs 14 residues. The V gene lost 4 bases and the J gene lost 11 bases, with 22 bases spanning the gap. This clonotype was observed a few times. TCRdb processed the RACE reads anew with MiXCR; each CDR3 protein has one entry. The sample lists about 400,000 distinct CDR3 sequences, around 6% occurring once. Time point described: patch test 2, 6 weeks after DPC sensitization. Documented treatment: therapeutic diphenylcyclopropenone sensitization with weekly scalp DPC.

The sequence was collected from a woman between 18 and 29 years old with alopecia areata. Some clones in this sample may be carry-over from other donors' samples. Source: whole blood, taken in connection with sensitization to the hapten diphenylcyclopropenone (DPC). This sequence joins TRBV5-5 and TRBJ2-7, with D maybe TRBD2 (6 bases). The CDR3 DNA sequence: TGTGCCAGCAGCCGGCGGGGTCTAGCGAATGAGGAGTACTTC. It yields the protein CASSRRGLANEEYF. The full variable domain, its missing parts supplied by reference TRBV5-5 and TRBJ2-7, is DAGVTQSPTHLIKTRGQQVTLRCSPISGHKSVSWYQQVLGQGPQFIFQYYEKEERGRGNFPDRFSARQFPNYSSELNVNALLLGDSALYLCASSRRGLANEEYFGPGTRLTVT.